Listed below are T cell receptor beta chains from one sample, sequenced in a study of blood T cell repertoires in COVID-19. Sequencing used immunoSEQ multiplex PCR; TCRdb keeps in-frame clones, though not all of them. The sample has about 160,000 clones, roughly 88% seen once. Specimen: peripheral blood. The receptors here all came from a young man with acute or convalescent COVID-19. Each CDR3 is given with its conserved first and last residue. D genes are given only for firm matches. Only some rows state a clone size, as once, few, many or a class for expanded clones.

CASSAGSTEAFF | TGCGCCAGCTCGGCAGGCTCCACTGAAGCTTTCTTT | TRBV10-2 | - | TRBJ1-1 | -
CASSYVGQLNTEAFF | TGTGCCAGCAGTTACGTCGGACAGTTGAACACTGAAGCTTTCTTT | TRBV6-5 | - | TRBJ1-1 | once
CASSLDRAYEQYF | TGCGCCAGCAGCTTGGACCGGGCCTACGAGCAGTACTTC | TRBV5-1 | - | TRBJ2-7 | -
CASRPDRGKNTEAFF | TGTGCCAGTAGGCCTGACAGGGGAAAGAACACTGAAGCTTTCTTT | TRBV19 | TRBD1 | TRBJ1-1 | -
CASSEGLSGANVLTF | TGTGCCAGCAGTGAAGGACTCTCTGGGGCCAACGTCCTGACTTTC | TRBV6-1 | - | TRBJ2-6 | -
CASSGIADTQYF | TGTGCCAGCAGCGGGATAGCGGATACGCAGTATTTT | TRBV9 | - | TRBJ2-3 | -
CASGHPDRAHIGQPQHF | TGCGCCAGCGGCCACCCGGACAGGGCTCATATAGGTCAGCCCCAGCATTTT | TRBV5-1 | TRBD1 | TRBJ1-5 | -
CASSQNPFGGYEQYF | TGCGCCAGCAGCCAAAACCCATTCGGGGGCTACGAGCAGTACTTC | TRBV5-1 | - | TRBJ2-7 | -
CASSQEGGKETQYF | TGCGCCAGCAGTCAGGAGGGAGGGAAAGAGACCCAGTACTTC | TRBV5-1 | TRBD2 | TRBJ2-5 | few
CASRLTGGTEAFF | TGTGCCAGCAGATTAACAGGGGGGACTGAAGCTTTCTTT | TRBV6-5 | TRBD1 | TRBJ1-1 | -
CASSPTDRGGQIGNQPQHF | TGTGCCAGCAGCCCTACGGACAGGGGGGGACAGATAGGCAATCAGCCCCAGCATTTT | TRBV6-2/TRBV6-3 | TRBD1 | TRBJ1-5 | -
CASSYSPGTGYYGYTF | TGTGCCAGCAGTTACTCACCGGGGACAGGGTACTATGGCTACACCTTC | TRBV6-2/TRBV6-3 | TRBD1 | TRBJ1-2 | -
CAWSVLRTFGETEAFF | TGTGCCTGGAGTGTACTGCGGACTTTTGGGGAGACTGAAGCTTTCTTT | TRBV30 | - | TRBJ1-1 | -
CASGLVRGGNQPQHF | TGTGCTAGTGGTTTGGTACGTGGGGGGAATCAGCCCCAGCATTTT | TRBV12-5 | - | TRBJ1-5 | -
CASSSLGQGEGTQYF | TGTGCCAGCAGTTCGCTGGGACAGGGGGAAGGTACGCAGTATTTT | TRBV6-1 | TRBD1 | TRBJ2-3 | once
CASSSPTGIAGNTIYF | TGTGCCAGCAGCTCACCGACAGGGATTGCGGGAAACACCATATATTTT | TRBV5-6 | TRBD1 | TRBJ1-3 | -
CASSFEGTGNNQPQHF | TGTGCCAGCAGTTTTGAAGGGACAGGGAACAATCAGCCCCAGCATTTT | TRBV28 | TRBD1 | TRBJ1-5 | -
CASSPGGVGEKLFF | TGTGCCAGCAGTCCCGGGGGAGTCGGTGAAAAACTGTTTTTT | TRBV6-5 | - | TRBJ1-4 | -
CASSTRLAGGWQRNEQFF | TGTGCCAGCAGCACCCGACTAGCGGGAGGCTGGCAACGCAATGAGCAGTTCTTC | TRBV13 | TRBD2 | TRBJ2-1 | -
CASSGETVGELWAGELFF | TGCGCCAGCAGTGGCGAAACAGTCGGCGAATTATGGGCCGGGGAGCTGTTTTTT | TRBV10-1 | - | TRBJ2-2 | -
CASSLNPRGQGHEQYF | TGTGCCAGCAGCCTCAACCCTCGCGGACAGGGCCACGAGCAGTACTTC | TRBV7-9 | TRBD1 | TRBJ2-7 | few
CASSEASGDGYTF | TGTGCCAGCAGTGAAGCTTCAGGGGACGGCTACACCTTC | TRBV2 | - | TRBJ1-2 | -
CASSVIRQMNTEAFF | TGTGCCAGCAGCGTAATCAGACAGATGAACACTGAAGCTTTCTTT | TRBV9 | - | TRBJ1-1 | -
CASRRMTGGEVWNQPQHF | TGTGCCAGCAGGAGAATGACAGGGGGCGAGGTATGGAATCAGCCCCAGCATTTT | TRBV27 | TRBD1 | TRBJ1-5 | -
CASSAQMNTEAFF | TGTGCCAGCAGTGCACAGATGAACACTGAAGCTTTCTTT | TRBV12-3/TRBV12-4 | - | TRBJ1-1 | -
CASSLGTGETDTQYF | TGTGCCAGCAGCTTGGGGACAGGGGAGACAGATACGCAGTATTTT | TRBV11-3 | TRBD1 | TRBJ2-3 | once
CAWSTGVRNTEAFF | TGTGCCTGGAGTACGGGGGTCCGGAACACTGAAGCTTTCTTT | TRBV30 | - | TRBJ1-1 | -
CASSQVGTNNEQFF | TGTGCCAGCAGCCAAGTGGGGACTAACAATGAGCAGTTCTTC | TRBV3-1/TRBV3-2 | TRBD2 | TRBJ2-1 | -
CASRRSGGAKDTQYF | TGTGCCAGTAGGCGTAGCGGGGGGGCGAAAGATACGCAGTATTTT | TRBV19 | TRBD2 | TRBJ2-3 | few
CASSLYRAGANVLTF | TGTGCCAGCAGCTTGTACAGGGCTGGGGCCAACGTCCTGACTTTC | TRBV5-6 | - | TRBJ2-6 | -
CASSGQLNTEAFF | TGCGCCAGCAGCGGACAGCTGAACACTGAAGCTTTCTTT | TRBV5-1 | - | TRBJ1-1 | -
CASSQVLLAGGGYEQFF | TGCGCCAGCAGCCAAGTCCTACTAGCGGGAGGGGGGTATGAGCAGTTCTTC | TRBV4-1 | TRBD2 | TRBJ2-1 | -
CASSIPLGIPSAQYF | TGTGCCAGTAGTATTCCACTCGGGATCCCCTCCGCGCAGTATTTT | TRBV19 | - | TRBJ2-3 | -
CASSSSGTASYEQYF | TGTGCCAGCAGCTCATCCGGGACAGCCTCCTACGAGCAGTACTTC | TRBV11-2 | TRBD1 | TRBJ2-7 | -
CASSLKSGTEAFF | TGTGCCAGCAGCTTAAAGTCAGGGACTGAAGCTTTCTTT | TRBV7-2 | - | TRBJ1-1 | few
CATGLAGGVGELFF | TGTGCCACCGGACTAGCGGGAGGCGTAGGGGAGCTGTTTTTT | TRBV24-1 | TRBD2 | TRBJ2-2 | once
CASSHSGGASDTQYF | TGTGCCAGCAGTCATAGCGGGGGGGCATCAGATACGCAGTATTTT | TRBV9 | TRBD2 | TRBJ2-3 | -
CASSPGLADNNEQFF | TGCGCCAGCAGCCCGGGACTAGCGGATAACAATGAGCAGTTCTTC | TRBV4-1 | TRBD2 | TRBJ2-1 | -
CASIITGGYGYTF | TGTGCCAGCATTATTACGGGGGGCTATGGCTACACCTTC | TRBV6-5 | - | TRBJ1-2 | -
CASSGAGLAGEDEQFF | TGTGCCAGCAGTGGGGCCGGACTAGCGGGGGAAGATGAGCAGTTCTTC | TRBV25-1 | TRBD2 | TRBJ2-1 | -
CASSVQDRVNTGELFF | TGTGCCAGCAGCGTTCAGGACAGGGTCAACACCGGGGAGCTGTTTTTT | TRBV7-6 | TRBD1 | TRBJ2-2 | -
CASSPPDSPFEAFF | TGTGCCAGCTCACCACCTGACAGCCCTTTCGAAGCTTTCTTT | TRBV18 | - | TRBJ1-1 | -
CASSRGQGDHTGELFF | TGTGCCAGTAGTAGGGGACAGGGGGACCACACCGGGGAGCTGTTTTTT | TRBV19 | TRBD1 | TRBJ2-2 | -
CASSLLVLAGAYEQYF | TGTGCCAGCAGCTTGTTGGTATTAGCGGGAGCCTACGAGCAGTACTTC | TRBV5-6 | TRBD2 | TRBJ2-7 | -
CASREGLAGIEVDTQYF | TGTGCCAGCAGGGAGGGACTAGCGGGGATAGAGGTAGATACGCAGTATTTT | TRBV2 | TRBD2 | TRBJ2-3 | -
CASNRGGSEQFF | TGTGCCAGCAACAGGGGGGGAAGTGAGCAGTTCTTC | TRBV6-5 | - | TRBJ2-1 | -
CASSLAQEGGTEAFF | TGTGCCAGCAGCTTAGCGCAGGAAGGCGGGACTGAAGCTTTCTTT | TRBV7-9 | - | TRBJ1-1 | once
CASSLELWRNEQFF | TGTGCCAGCAGCTTAGAACTATGGCGCAATGAGCAGTTCTTC | TRBV7-8 | - | TRBJ2-1 | -
CASTPRGGDYFANTGELFF | TGTGCCAGCACCCCCCGCGGAGGGGACTATTTCGCGAACACCGGGGAGCTGTTTTTT | TRBV2 | TRBD2 | TRBJ2-2 | -
CASSFDRLMEFF | TGTGCCAGCAGCTTCGACAGGCTAATGGAGTTCTTC | TRBV5-4 | - | TRBJ2-1 | -
CSVGEGGEKLFF | TGCAGCGTTGGAGAAGGGGGTGAAAAACTGTTTTTT | TRBV29-1 | - | TRBJ1-4 | -
CASSPGQGATSGNTIYF | TGTGCCAGCTCACCGGGACAGGGGGCCACCTCTGGAAACACCATATATTTT | TRBV18 | TRBD1 | TRBJ1-3 | -
CAISDSGVEGYTF | TGTGCCATCAGTGATAGCGGGGTCGAAGGCTACACCTTC | TRBV10-3 | - | TRBJ1-2 | -